These 13 T cell receptor beta chains originate from one sample sequenced in a study of tumor and adjacent non-tumor tissue in lung cancer. Three rounds of nested PCR, following a modified ARM-PCR protocol, produced the TCRbeta library. From the multiplex PCR reads, TCRdb called clonotypes with MiXCR, one entry per CDR3 protein. The sample yields 200,000 to 250,000 distinct CDR3 sequences, less than 80% seen once. RNA was extracted from bulk tissue without any cell sorting. Sequenced input: lung tumor tissue. The receptors were sampled from a man in his sixties with non-small cell lung cancer.

With respect to this clonotype: A much bigger clone sits one base away, suggesting this may be a read error. The chain recombines TRBV7-9 with TRBJ1-1, with no clear D. Germline V gives CDR1 SEHNR, CDR2 FQNEAQ (reference sequence). The V end was cut by 5 bases, the J end by 1 base, with 11 bases between. This CDR3 region has 14 residues. CDR3 amino acids: CASSPGNTNTEAFF. In DNA, the CDR3 is TGTGCCAGCAGCCCGGGGAACACGAACACTGAAGCTTTCTTT.

The chain has TRBV6-5 and TRBJ2-3; 9 positions match TRBD2. The CDR3 sequence is 14 residues long. V lost 6 bases, J lost 2 bases, and 3 bases stayed unmatched. The germline V gene has CDR1 MNHEY and CDR2 SVGAGI. The DNA for the CDR3 is TGTGCCAGCAGGCGGGAGGGGGACACAGATACGCAGTATTTT. Translating it yields CASRREGDTDTQYF.

The rearrangement joins TRBV20-1 to TRBJ2-3; D might be TRBD2 (6 bases). CDR3 length equals 14 residues. Trimming took off 6 bases at V and 8 bases at J, with 21 bases between the two ends. Germline assignment: CDR1 DFQATT and CDR2 SNEGSKA (reference sequence). CDR3 DNA sequence: TGCAGTGCCAGTCTAGTCCGCGGGGCAGTTACGCAGTATTTT. This translates into CSASLVRGAVTQYF.

The chain recombines TRBV12-3 or TRBV12-4 with TRBJ2-7; TRBD2 matches at 8 bases. V trimming: 4 bases; J trimming: 5 bases; junction bases outside the gene matches: 7. The CDR3 contains 14 residues. The CDR3 bases are TGTGCCAGCAGTTCAAGCGGGAGAGGCCACGAGCAGTACTTC. As protein: CASSSSGRGHEQYF.

V and J are TRBV20-1 and TRBJ1-5; D not resolved. Trimming stripped 3 bases from V and 2 bases from J, with 14 bases between. The CDR3 runs to 15 residues. Germline V gene sequence: CDR1 DFQATT, CDR2 SNEGSKA (reference sequence). The CDR3 protein is CSASPRCVGNQPQHF. DNA of the CDR3: TGCAGTGCTAGTCCAAGGTGCGTTGGCAATCAGCCCCAGCATTTT.

The chain employs TRBV12-5 and TRBJ2-3; 10 bases line up with TRBD2. Germline CDR1 LGHNT, CDR2 FRNRAP. J lost 3 bases, V lost 7 bases, and 10 bases had no gene match. The CDR3 covers 16 residues. The CDR3 spells CASASPAGGPTDTQYF. In DNA form, the CDR3 reads TGTGCTAGTGCTTCCCCAGCGGGAGGGCCAACAGATACGCAGTATTTT.

On this clonotype: A much more abundant neighbour one base away suggests this may be a read error. The CDR3 spells CSARENSQETHYF. For the CDR3, the DNA is TGCAGTGCTAGAGAGAATAGCCAAGAGACCCACTACTTC. The chain has TRBV20-1 and TRBJ2-5; no reliable D call. CDR3 length: 13 amino acids. CDR1 and CDR2 (germline): DFQATT, SNEGSKA (reference sequence).

As regards this clonotype: The junction departs from the called germline gene at one end, perhaps through a read error. This rearrangement joins TRBV11-3 to TRBJ2-3; TRBD1 agrees at 7 bases. The CDR3 totals 15 residues. Per germline, CDR1 SGHNT and CDR2 YENEEA. In DNA, the CDR3 is TGCACCAGCAGCATCGCTCTAGGGGGCGGGGATACGCAGTATTTT. As protein: CTSSIALGGGDTQYF.

J is TRBJ1-1 and V is TRBV5-6; D perhaps matches TRBD1 (5 bases). Trimming shortened V by 0 bases and J by 5 bases, and 20 bases separated the two germline ends. This CDR3 has 17 amino acids. Looked up from germline, CDR1 is SGHDT and CDR2 is YYEEEE. This CDR3 reads CASSLGHGATRRTEAFF. The DNA of the CDR3 is TGTGCCAGCAGCTTGGGACATGGGGCCACACGGAGAACTGAAGCTTTCTTT.

This chain connects TRBV5-1 to TRBJ2-5; 8 bases fit TRBD2. Germline lookup yields CDR1 SGHRS and CDR2 YFSETQ. With 0 bases clipped from V and 4 bases from J, the junction kept 5 bases outside the gene matches. This CDR3 is 15 amino acids long. The CDR3 here is CASSLALAGSETQYF. Written as DNA, the CDR3 is TGCGCCAGCAGCTTGGCCTTAGCGGGATCAGAGACCCAGTACTTC.

This chain uses TRBV5-1 with TRBJ2-2, with 7 bases matching TRBD2. The CDR3 loop spans 16 amino acids. The germline gives CDR1 SGHRS, CDR2 YFSETQ. Germline trimming cut 6 bases from V and 6 bases from J; bases unmatched to any gene: 14. The CDR3 DNA is TGCGCCAGCACCCGGAGCGACGGGAGGTTGGCCGGGGAGCTGTTTTTT. It is translated as CASTRSDGRLAGELFF.

In regard to this clonotype: A junction end diverges from the germline sequence, so it may reflect a read error. The V and J genes are TRBV11-2 and TRBJ1-1; tentative D call: TRBD1 (5 bases). Germline-derived CDR1 and CDR2 are SGHAT and FQNNGV. The CDR3 runs 13 residues. For the CDR3, the DNA is TGTGCCAGCAGCCGGGGCCCCAACATTGAAGCTTTCTTT. Translated: CASSRGPNIEAFF.

A remark on this clonotype: The CDR3 does not end in the conserved phenylalanine or tryptophan, so this is likely a read error. CDR3 in DNA: TGTGCCAGCAGCTTAGGGGGCCCCCGGAGGAGGGGGCAGTACATC. Translation: CASSLGGPRRRGQYI. The chain employs TRBV5-5 and TRBJ2-7, with D perhaps TRBD1 (7 bases). The V end was cut by 2 bases, the J end by 9 bases, with 21 bases between. The CDR3 totals 15 residues. Germline lookup yields CDR1 SGHKS and CDR2 YYEKEE (reference sequence).